This is a list of T cell receptor beta chains from one sample in a study of regulatory T cells in long-lasting Graves disease. From the multiplex PCR reads, TCRdb called clonotypes with MiXCR, one entry per CDR3 protein. The sample contains about 400,000 distinct CDR3 sequences, 20% to 25% of which appear only once. Sequencing used peripheral blood mononuclear cells (PBMCs), obtained when the disease was refractory, from a patient treated with antithyroid drugs. Receptors originate from a female donor with Graves disease. The conserved cysteine and the conserved F or W are not part of the CDR3 here.

len	v_gene	j_gene	CDR3aa
12	TRBV15	TRBJ2-5	ATSREGAEETQY
14	TRBV3-1	TRBJ2-7	ASSPSFGQGPYEQY
16	TRBV4-1	TRBJ1-1	ASSQDPPGAAGDTEAF
14	TRBV20-1	TRBJ1-1	SARDETPQGPPEAF
11	TRBV7-9	TRBJ2-7	ASSLQGTLEQY
13	TRBV6-1	TRBJ1-2	ASSDLQRRNYGYT
13	TRBV7-2	TRBJ2-5	ASSLAGLSQETQY
17	TRBV5-1	TRBJ2-2	ASSLAPVASGKNTGELF
11	TRBV15	TRBJ2-7	ATSIGTGYEQY
15	TRBV19	TRBJ2-6	ASSPGQGYSGANVLT
12	TRBV7-9	TRBJ2-5	ASSLMGQQETQY
10	TRBV28	TRBJ1-1	AIKGMNTEAF
12	TRBV3-1	TRBJ1-2	ASSQRTVKMGYT
13	TRBV7-2	TRBJ1-1	ASSASHRGNTEAF
11	TRBV7-9	TRBJ2-5	ASTRGAQETQY
10	TRBV19	TRBJ2-7	ASSNHAYEQY
12	TRBV6-2/TRBV6-3	TRBJ1-2	ASTHTTGSGGYT
12	TRBV20-1	TRBJ2-7	SARAGGSVYEQY
12	TRBV2	TRBJ2-2	ASSGVMVTGELF
11	TRBV28	TRBJ1-5	ASSLTLDQPQH
15	TRBV7-2	TRBJ2-2	ASRKIGGRRNTGELF
17	TRBV10-3	TRBJ1-6	AISEGAGTSEGANSPLH
13	TRBV30	TRBJ2-7	AWSVGAGPQYEQY
14	TRBV10-3	TRBJ2-5	AISESVVQGAETQY
8	TRBV29-1	TRBJ1-2	SAKDYGYT
10	TRBV10-2	TRBJ1-2	ASSVGSREYT
11	TRBV10-3	TRBJ2-2	AISVGGFGELF
13	TRBV7-8	TRBJ1-2	ASSSRQQNYYGYT
13	TRBV11-2	TRBJ2-7	ASSLEARQADEQY
12	TRBV6-1	TRBJ2-7	ASSSRGFSYEQY
11	TRBV19	TRBJ1-2	ASSNSGAYGYT
13	TRBV2	TRBJ2-2	ASIGTPSNTGELF
13	TRBV3-1	TRBJ1-5	ASSQGGGLGQPQH
13	TRBV2	TRBJ2-5	ASSATPAIQETQY
11	TRBV7-2	TRBJ2-2	ASSFFQEGELF
12	TRBV5-8	TRBJ1-5	ASSLDLTNQPQH
12	TRBV2	TRBJ2-5	ASGTRDSRETQY
11	TRBV12-3/TRBV12-4	TRBJ1-1	ASRIKENTEAF
12	TRBV6-1	TRBJ2-7	ASSQDRVAYEQY
13	TRBV28	TRBJ2-1	ASRTQGWVAGELF
12	TRBV6-1	TRBJ2-5	ASSVTGGRETQY
13	TRBV7-2	TRBJ2-1	ASSLRGSSYNEQS
15	TRBV5-1	TRBJ1-1	ASSFNSQGALKTEAF
12	TRBV27	TRBJ2-2	ASSLYPGGGELF
14	TRBV13	TRBJ2-5	ASSLVGTGVKETQY
15	TRBV7-6	TRBJ1-4	ASSLGAGGWTNEKLF
13	TRBV19	TRBJ1-4	ASRPGGATNEKLF
10	TRBV29-1	TRBJ1-3	SAGTSGATIY
12	TRBV18	TRBJ1-1	ASSPQGLVTEAF
9	TRBV20-1	TRBJ2-7	SASPSNEQY
13	TRBV6-1	TRBJ1-5	ASRRPGQGSQPQH
14	TRBV7-9	TRBJ2-2	ASSAVGLAGVGELF